This T cell receptor beta chain appears in the sequencing data of a study of early T cells in non-severe SARS-CoV-2 infection. Attachment of unique molecular identifiers to individual cDNA molecules was performed. TCRdb used MiXCR to reprocess the 5' RACE reads, holding one entry per CDR3 protein. The table lists over 60,000 distinct CDR3 sequences, around 13% of them singletons. This clonotype was found a few times. The origin of this receptor is an adult who was a healthcare worker with PCR-confirmed SARS-CoV-2 infection or an uninfected control (not recorded which). Sequenced: whole blood.

The CDR3 sequence is CASSVIGIDPLGGANVLTF. The CDR3 DNA follows: TGTGCCAGCAGCGTAATCGGGATAGACCCCTTGGGGGGTGCCAACGTCCTGACTTTC. The chain carries TRBV9 and TRBJ2-6; possible D gene TRBD2, 6 bases. CDR1 is SGDLS and CDR2 is YYNGEE in the germline V gene. The CDR3 sequence is 19 residues long. V was trimmed by 1 base and J by 7 bases, leaving 24 bases between them.